This TCR beta chain was observed in a study of post-analysis software for immune sequencing data. Study-wide results and caveats: Elevated frequency relative to controls characterized four or five TRBV segments in patients, TRBV5-6, TRBV5-1 and TRBV20-1 among them.

Unique-molecular-identifier-tagged TCR beta cDNA libraries were used. TCRdb processed the PCR reads anew with MiXCR; each CDR3 protein has one entry. The table lists about 430,000 distinct CDR3 sequences, approximately 38% of them singletons. Points on this clonotype: Its antigen is unknown.

The junction had 12 bases not matched to a gene; V was cut back by 3 bases and J by 4 bases. Germline V gene sequence: CDR1 SGDLS, CDR2 YYNGEE. The CDR3 has 17 residues. The chain has TRBV9 and TRBJ2-3, with 9 positions matching TRBD2. The sample was blood. The sequence derives from a girl aged 2 to 9 with multiple sclerosis. CDR3 DNA: TGTGCCAGCAGCGCCTCGAGAGCGGGGGGAATCGCAGATACGCAGTATTTT. It encodes CASSASRAGGIADTQYF.